This T cell receptor beta chain appears in the sequencing data of a study of monozygotic twins with inflammatory bowel disease. As to this clonotype: What it binds is not known.

There were eight separate reactions per sample in which cDNA was made. Amplification used two nested PCRs: approximately 16 cycles, then 9 cycles, on TCRalpha/TCRbeta cDNA. Following a re-call of the 5' RACE reads, TCRdb has one entry per CDR3 protein and lacks DNA. The repertoire table contains fewer than 350,000 distinct CDR3 sequences. Study-level results: Especially with disease activity, IBD patients had fewer clonotypes in common with others than healthy twins did.

Collection yielded approximately 2.5 ml of blood per donor. The sample comprised blood. This TCR came from a human donor with ulcerative colitis or Crohn's disease, or a healthy co-twin of an affected twin (not recorded which).

CDR3 protein: CSVEIGNRVLSYEQYF. The rearrangement joins TRBV29-1 to TRBJ2-7; TCRdb picks TRBD1, but there is no DNA to check that call. CDR1 SQVTM and CDR2 ANQGSEA come from the germline V gene. CDR3 length: 16 residues.